Here is one T cell receptor beta chain with its context. Its specificity is not known. These data originate in a study of T cell responses to AZD1222 COVID-19 vaccine. Points from the study as a whole: Just 6 or 7 people given AZD1222 tested seropositive at baseline. The breadth and depth of Spike-specific TCRs increased once two AZD1222 doses had been given.

The V gene end was trimmed by 2 bases and the J gene end by 5 bases; junction bases not matched to a gene: 2. The CDR3 spans 14 residues. The germline gives CDR1 SGHTA, CDR2 FQGNSA. Method: immunoSEQ multiplex PCR; TCRdb's copy keeps in-frame clones and lacks some. The data contain about 150,000 clones, roughly nine tenths of them singletons. This receptor was obtained from an adult in good health. The sample here was peripheral blood, taken on day 0 of MenACWY control vaccination. The rearrangement links TRBV7-2 to TRBJ2-2; 7 bases line up with TRBD2. CDR3 DNA sequence: TGTGCCAGCAGCTTAAAAGCGGGAACCGGGGAGCTGTTTTTT. Translating it yields CASSLKAGTGELFF.